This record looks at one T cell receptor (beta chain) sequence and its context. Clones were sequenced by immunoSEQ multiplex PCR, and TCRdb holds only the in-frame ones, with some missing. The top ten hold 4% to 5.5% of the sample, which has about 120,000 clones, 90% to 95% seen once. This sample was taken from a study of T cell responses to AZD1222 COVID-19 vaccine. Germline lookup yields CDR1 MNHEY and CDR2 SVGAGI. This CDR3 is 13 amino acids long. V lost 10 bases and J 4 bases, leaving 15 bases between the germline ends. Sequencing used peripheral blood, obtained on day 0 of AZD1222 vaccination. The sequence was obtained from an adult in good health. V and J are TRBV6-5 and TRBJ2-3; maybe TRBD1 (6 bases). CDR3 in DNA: TGTGCCACCCGAGGCAGGGGTGCAGATACGCAGTATTTT. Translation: CATRGRGADTQYF.